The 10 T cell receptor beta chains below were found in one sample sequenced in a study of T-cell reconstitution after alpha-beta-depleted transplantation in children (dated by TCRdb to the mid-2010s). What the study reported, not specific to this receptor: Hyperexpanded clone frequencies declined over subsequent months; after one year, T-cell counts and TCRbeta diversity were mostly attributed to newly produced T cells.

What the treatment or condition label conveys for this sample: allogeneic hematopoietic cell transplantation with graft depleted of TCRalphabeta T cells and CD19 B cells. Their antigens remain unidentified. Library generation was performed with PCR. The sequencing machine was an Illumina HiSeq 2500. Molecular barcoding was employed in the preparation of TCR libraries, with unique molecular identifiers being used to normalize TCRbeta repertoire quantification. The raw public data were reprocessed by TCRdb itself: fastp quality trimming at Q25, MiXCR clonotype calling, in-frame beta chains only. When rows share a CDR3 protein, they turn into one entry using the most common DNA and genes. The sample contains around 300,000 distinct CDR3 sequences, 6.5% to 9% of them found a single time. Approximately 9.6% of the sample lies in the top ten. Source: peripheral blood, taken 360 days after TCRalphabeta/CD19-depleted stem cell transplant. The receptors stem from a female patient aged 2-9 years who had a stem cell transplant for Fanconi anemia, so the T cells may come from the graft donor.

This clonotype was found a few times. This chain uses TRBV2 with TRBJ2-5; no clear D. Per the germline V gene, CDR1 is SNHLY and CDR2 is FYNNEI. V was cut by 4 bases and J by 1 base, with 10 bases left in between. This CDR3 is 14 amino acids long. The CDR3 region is CASSASLPQETQYF. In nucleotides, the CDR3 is TGTGCCAGCAGTGCTTCACTCCCCCAAGAGACCCAGTACTTC.

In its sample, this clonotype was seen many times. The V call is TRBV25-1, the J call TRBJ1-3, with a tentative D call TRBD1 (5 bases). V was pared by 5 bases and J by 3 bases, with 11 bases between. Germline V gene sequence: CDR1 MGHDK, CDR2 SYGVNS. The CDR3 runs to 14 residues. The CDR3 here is CASSSVRDGNTIYF. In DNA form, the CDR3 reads TGTGCCAGCAGTTCCGTCAGGGATGGAAACACCATATATTTT.

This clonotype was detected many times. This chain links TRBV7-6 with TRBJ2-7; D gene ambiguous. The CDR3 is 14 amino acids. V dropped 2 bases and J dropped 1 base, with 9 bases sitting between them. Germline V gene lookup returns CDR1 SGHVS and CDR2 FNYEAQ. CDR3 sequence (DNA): TGTGCCAGCAGCTTACTTGGTTCGTCCTACGAGCAGTACTTC. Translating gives CASSLLGSSYEQYF.

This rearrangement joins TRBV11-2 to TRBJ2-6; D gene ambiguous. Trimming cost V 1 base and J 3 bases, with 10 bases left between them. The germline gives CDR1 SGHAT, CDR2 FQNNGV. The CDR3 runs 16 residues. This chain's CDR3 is CASSLAPKSGANVLTF. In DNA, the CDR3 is TGTGCCAGCAGCTTAGCTCCAAAGAGTGGGGCCAACGTCCTGACTTTC.

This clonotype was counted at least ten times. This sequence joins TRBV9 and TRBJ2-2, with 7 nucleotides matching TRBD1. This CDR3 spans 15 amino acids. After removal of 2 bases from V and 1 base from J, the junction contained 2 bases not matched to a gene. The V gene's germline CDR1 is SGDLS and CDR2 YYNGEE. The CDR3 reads CASSVTGENTGELFF. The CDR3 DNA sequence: TGTGCCAGCAGCGTTACAGGGGAGAACACCGGGGAGCTGTTTTTT. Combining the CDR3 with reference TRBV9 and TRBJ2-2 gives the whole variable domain DSGVTQTPKHLITATGQRVTLRCSPRSGDLSVYWYQQSLDQGLQFLIQYYNGEERAKGNILERFSAQQFPDLHSELNLSSLELGDSALYFCASSVTGENTGELFFGEGSRLTVL.

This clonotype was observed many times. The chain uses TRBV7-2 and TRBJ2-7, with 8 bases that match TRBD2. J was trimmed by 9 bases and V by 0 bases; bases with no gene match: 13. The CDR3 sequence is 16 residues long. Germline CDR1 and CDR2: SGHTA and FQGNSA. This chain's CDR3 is CASSLAAGLVHQGQYF. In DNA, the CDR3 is TGTGCCAGCAGCTTAGCGGCGGGACTAGTTCATCAGGGGCAGTACTTC.

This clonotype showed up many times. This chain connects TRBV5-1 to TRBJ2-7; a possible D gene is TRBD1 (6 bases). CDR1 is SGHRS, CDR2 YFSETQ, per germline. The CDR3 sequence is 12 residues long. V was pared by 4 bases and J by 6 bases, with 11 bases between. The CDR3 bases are TGCGCCAGCAGCCGGGACACAGCCGAGCAGTACTTC. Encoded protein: CASSRDTAEQYF.

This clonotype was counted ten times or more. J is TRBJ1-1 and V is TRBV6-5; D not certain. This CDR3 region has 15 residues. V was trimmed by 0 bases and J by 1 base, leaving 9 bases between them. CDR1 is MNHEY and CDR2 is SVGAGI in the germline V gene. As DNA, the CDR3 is TGTGCCAGCAGTTACTCGATTCACGGGAACACTGAAGCTTTCTTT. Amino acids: CASSYSIHGNTEAFF.

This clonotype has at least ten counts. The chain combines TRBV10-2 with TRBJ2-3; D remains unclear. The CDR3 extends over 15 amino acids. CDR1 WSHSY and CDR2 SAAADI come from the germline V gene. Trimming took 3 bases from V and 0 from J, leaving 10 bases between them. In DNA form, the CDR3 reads TGCGCCAGCAGTGAAGTGGCAGATAGCACAGATACGCAGTATTTT. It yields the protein CASSEVADSTDTQYF.

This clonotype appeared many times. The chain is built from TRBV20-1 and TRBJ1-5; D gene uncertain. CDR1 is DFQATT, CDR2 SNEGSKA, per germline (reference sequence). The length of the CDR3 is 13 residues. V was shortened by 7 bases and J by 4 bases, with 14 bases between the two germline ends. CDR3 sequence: CSGKMGTNQPQHF. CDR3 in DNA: TGCAGTGGTAAGATGGGCACTAATCAGCCCCAGCATTTT.